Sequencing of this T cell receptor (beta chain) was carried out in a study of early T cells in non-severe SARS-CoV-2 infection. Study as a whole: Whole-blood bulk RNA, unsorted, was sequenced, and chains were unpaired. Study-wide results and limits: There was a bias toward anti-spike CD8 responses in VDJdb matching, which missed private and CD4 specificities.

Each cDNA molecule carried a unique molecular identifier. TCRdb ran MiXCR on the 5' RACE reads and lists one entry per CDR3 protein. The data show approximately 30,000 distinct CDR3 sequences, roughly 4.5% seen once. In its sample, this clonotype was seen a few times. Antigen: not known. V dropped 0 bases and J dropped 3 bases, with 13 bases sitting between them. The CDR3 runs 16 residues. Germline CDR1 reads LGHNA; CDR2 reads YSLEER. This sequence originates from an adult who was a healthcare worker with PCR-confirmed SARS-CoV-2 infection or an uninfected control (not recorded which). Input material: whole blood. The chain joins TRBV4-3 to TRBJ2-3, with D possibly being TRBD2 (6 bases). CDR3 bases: TGCGCCAGCAGCCAAGATCGGGCGGGATGGACAGATACGCAGTATTTT. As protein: CASSQDRAGWTDTQYF.